Each of the 30 T cell receptor beta chains below was sequenced from the same sample in a study of shared clonotypes between healthy human individuals. Only in-frame clones appear in the TCRdb table, and some are missing; sequencing was by immunoSEQ multiplex PCR. The sample records fewer than 1.8 million clones, approximately 98.5% being singletons. The material sequenced was naive CD4+ T cells sorted from blood. This sample's subset: CD45RA+ positively selected. These TCRs come from a young man in good health.

This clone was observed a single time. The chain is built from TRBV7-2 and TRBJ2-1; D perhaps matches TRBD1 (6 bases). The germline CDR1 and CDR2 sequences are SGHTA and FQGNSA. V was cut by 3 bases and J by 4 bases, with 7 bases left in between. This CDR3 is built from 13 residues. In DNA form, the CDR3 reads TGTGCCAGCAGCTTTGGACAGTACAATGAGCAGTTCTTC. Encoded protein: CASSFGQYNEQFF.

The chain recombines TRBV7-9 with TRBJ2-7; the D gene is possibly TRBD1 (6 bases). Germline V gene data show CDR1 as SEHNR and CDR2 as FQNEAQ (reference sequence). V was cut by 3 bases and J by 2 bases, with 20 bases left in between. The CDR3 loop spans 17 amino acids. The CDR3 DNA follows: TGTGCCAGCAGCTTGAAACCTACAGGGTACAACCCCTACGAGCAGTACTTC. Its translation: CASSLKPTGYNPYEQYF.

This clone was seen a single time. The rearrangement uses TRBV2 and TRBJ2-1; D ambiguous. Per the germline V gene, CDR1 is SNHLY and CDR2 is FYNNEI. Trimming took 4 bases from V and 12 from J, leaving 13 bases between them. The CDR3 length is 12 residues. The CDR3 bases are TGTGCCAGCAGTGGGTTTGCCGGGTGGCAGTTCTTC. Translated: CASSGFAGWQFF.

The rearrangement joins TRBV5-1 to TRBJ2-3, with a tentative D call TRBD2 (5 bases). The CDR3 runs to 16 residues. V was pared by 0 bases and J by 0 bases, with 11 bases between. Germline V gene sequence: CDR1 SGHRS, CDR2 YFSETQ. This CDR3 is CASSLVVSGSTDTQYF. CDR3 DNA: TGCGCCAGCAGCTTGGTAGTAAGCGGTAGCACAGATACGCAGTATTTT.

Concerning this clone itself: Distinct nucleotide sequences in the sample also encode this CDR3. The rearrangement uses TRBV29-1 and TRBJ1-5, with unresolved D. Per germline, CDR1 SQVTM and CDR2 ANQGSEA. V dropped 4 bases and J dropped 2 bases, with 6 bases sitting between them. CDR3 length equals 12 residues. The DNA for the CDR3 is TGCAGCGTTGGGGGAGGCAATCAGCCCCAGCATTTT. This encodes CSVGGGNQPQHF.

The gene calls are TRBV15 and TRBJ2-3, with TRBD1 matching over 7 bases. This CDR3 contains 13 residues. The junction had 5 bases not matched to a gene; V was cut back by 11 bases and J by 0 bases. Germline assignment: CDR1 LNHNV and CDR2 YYDKDF (reference sequence). The CDR3 DNA reads as TGTGCCGTAGGGGGCAAGAGCACAGATACGCAGTATTTT. Translation gives CAVGGKSTDTQYF.

J is TRBJ2-3 and V is TRBV15; D remains ambiguous. The germline V gene has CDR1 LNHNV and CDR2 YYDKDF (reference sequence). V shed 0 bases and J shed 5 bases, with 6 bases lying between them. This CDR3 is 13 amino acids long. The CDR3 spells CATSRDFLDTQYF. CDR3 sequence (DNA): TGTGCCACCAGCAGAGATTTCTTAGATACGCAGTATTTT.

The rearrangement links TRBV5-1 to TRBJ2-1, with D possibly matching TRBD1 (6 bases). The CDR3 loop spans 15 amino acids. V lost 0 bases and J lost 0, with 7 bases in between. Germline CDR1 SGHRS, CDR2 YFSETQ. CDR3 region: CASSLEGHSYNEQFF. The CDR3 nucleotides read TGCGCCAGCAGCTTGGAGGGACACTCCTACAATGAGCAGTTCTTC.

This clone came up once. The V call is TRBV19, the J call TRBJ2-7; the match to TRBD1 covers 8 bases. V was clipped by 8 bases and J by 5 bases; unmatched bases: 8. Germline CDR1 LNHDA, CDR2 SQIVND (reference sequence). The CDR3 contains 13 residues. CDR3 in DNA: TGTGCCAGTCACGACAGGGGATCTCACGAGCAGTACTTC. Its translation: CASHDRGSHEQYF.

The chain has TRBV19 and TRBJ2-3, with D possibly matching TRBD1 (6 bases). The CDR3 is 14 residues long. Trimming left V 5 bases short and J 4 bases short, with 13 bases between. CDR1 is LNHDA and CDR2 is SQIVND in the germline V gene (reference sequence). CDR3 in amino acids: CASSLTGPSDTQYF. CDR3 in DNA: TGTGCCAGTAGTCTAACAGGGCCCTCAGATACGCAGTATTTT.

V usage is TRBV7-2 and J usage is TRBJ2-1, with D perhaps matching TRBD1 or TRBD2 (5 bases each). This CDR3 spans 13 amino acids. Trimming removed 4 bases at V and 8 bases at J, with 12 bases between. From germline, CDR1 is SGHTA and CDR2 FQGNSA. CDR3 protein: CASSSTQGHEQFF. For the CDR3, the DNA is TGTGCCAGCAGCTCGACGCAGGGACATGAGCAGTTCTTC.

Here the CDR3 reads CASSDIDASRLMDSGANVLTF. The CDR3, as DNA: TGTGCCAGCAGTGACATAGACGCCTCACGGCTGATGGACTCTGGGGCCAACGTCCTGACTTTC. The J gene is TRBJ2-6, the V gene TRBV6-4; D remains unclear. Per the germline V gene, CDR1 is MRHNA and CDR2 is SNTAGT. V was trimmed by 2 bases and J by 0 bases, leaving 23 bases between them. This CDR3 region has 21 residues.

The chain uses TRBV11-2 and TRBJ2-7; 7 positions match TRBD2. The CDR3 consists of 15 residues. Germline CDR1 and CDR2: SGHAT and FQNNGV. J gave up 1 base and V 6 bases, and 9 bases lay outside the gene matches. The DNA for the CDR3 is TGTGCCAGCAGACCCGGGGGGTACTATTCCTACGAGCAGTACTTC. Translating gives CASRPGGYYSYEQYF.

Comments on this clone: Additional DNA sequences in this sample encode the identical CDR3. The rearrangement links TRBV29-1 to TRBJ2-2; perhaps TRBD1 as D (6 bases). The ends were cut back, 3 bases at V and 1 base at J, with 6 bases in the middle. The CDR3 has 13 amino acids. Germline V CDR1 and CDR2: SQVTM, ANQGSEA. The CDR3 protein is CSVDRGNTGELFF. CDR3 coding DNA: TGCAGCGTTGACAGGGGGAACACCGGGGAGCTGTTTTTT.

As to this clone: Other nucleotide sequences from this sample produce the same CDR3. V and J are TRBV5-1 and TRBJ1-1; D call uncertain. The CDR3 has 13 residues. Germline V gives CDR1 SGHRS, CDR2 YFSETQ. Trimming stripped 0 bases from V and 1 base from J, with 4 bases between. The DNA for the CDR3 is TGCGCCAGCAGCTTGGGTGCGAACACTGAAGCTTTCTTT. Translating it yields CASSLGANTEAFF.

The rearrangement uses TRBV5-1 and TRBJ2-7, with TRBD2 identical over 12 bases. CDR3 length: 15 amino acids. Germline values: CDR1 SGHRS, CDR2 YFSETQ. The J segment lost 4 bases and the V segment lost 4 bases, leaving 6 bases of the junction unmatched. The CDR3 nucleotides read TGCGCCAGCAGCCCTGGACTAGCGGGGCATTACGAGCAGTACTTC. Translating it yields CASSPGLAGHYEQYF. Together with reference TRBV5-1 and TRBJ2-7, the CDR3 gives the full variable domain: KAGVTQTPRYLIKTRGQQVTLSCSPISGHRSVSWYQQTPGQGLQFLFEYFSETQRNKGNFPGRFSGRQFSNSRSEMNVSTLELGDSALYLCASSPGLAGHYEQYFGPGTRLTVT.

J is TRBJ1-4 and V is TRBV9; 9 bases map to TRBD1. From germline, CDR1 is SGDLS and CDR2 YYNGEE. After removal of 0 bases from V and 6 bases from J, the junction contained 3 bases not matched to a gene. This CDR3 contains 15 residues. Here the CDR3 DNA reads TGTGCCAGCAGCGTAGGGGACAGGGAACATGAAAAACTGTTTTTT. Translating it yields CASSVGDREHEKLFF.

V usage is TRBV18 and J usage is TRBJ2-7; TRBD2 matches 13 bases. The germline V gene encodes CDR1 KGHSH and CDR2 LQKENI. The CDR3 runs to 19 residues. Losses at the gene ends were 3 bases for V and 2 bases for J; bases not matched to a gene: 13. CDR3 sequence: CASSPLGLAGALIAYEQYF. As DNA, the CDR3 is TGTGCCAGCTCACCGCTAGGACTAGCGGGAGCCCTAATCGCCTACGAGCAGTACTTC.

This clone is a singleton in its sample. The chain joins TRBV23-1 to TRBJ2-7, with D possibly being TRBD1 (5 bases). TRBV23-1 is reported as an ORF; its role is uncertain. The CDR3 has 12 residues. The CDR3 region is CGNRPSSYEQYF. CDR3 bases: TGCGGAAACAGGCCGAGCTCCTACGAGCAGTACTTC.

The V call is TRBV6-5, the J call TRBJ1-1; D is ambiguous. V dropped 0 bases and J dropped 1 base, with 9 bases sitting between them. CDR1 MNHEY and CDR2 SVGAGI come from the germline V gene. The CDR3 sequence is 15 residues long. The CDR3 sequence is CASSYSGASNTEAFF. CDR3 in DNA: TGTGCCAGCAGTTACTCGGGTGCCTCGAACACTGAAGCTTTCTTT.

This clone has just a few counts. The gene calls are TRBV5-1 and TRBJ2-3, with 12 bases lining up with TRBD1. This CDR3 contains 16 residues. CDR1 SGHRS and CDR2 YFSETQ come from the germline V gene. J was trimmed by 5 bases and V by 0 bases; bases with no gene match: 4. CDR3 nucleotides: TGCGCCAGCAGCTTGGGGGACAGGGGGCCGGGAGATACGCAGTATTTT. The encoded protein is CASSLGDRGPGDTQYF. The full variable domain, completed using reference TRBV5-1 and TRBJ2-3, is KAGVTQTPRYLIKTRGQQVTLSCSPISGHRSVSWYQQTPGQGLQFLFEYFSETQRNKGNFPGRFSGRQFSNSRSEMNVSTLELGDSALYLCASSLGDRGPGDTQYFGPGTRLTVL.

V gene TRBV6-6 combines with J gene TRBJ2-1; D tentatively fits TRBD1 or TRBD2 (5 bases each). Germline V CDR1 and CDR2: MNHNY, SVGAGI (reference sequence). This CDR3 is 14 amino acids long. V was trimmed by 6 bases and J by 5 bases, leaving 14 bases between them. The CDR3 DNA reads as TGTGCCAGCAGGGGGGAACAGGTCGACAATGAGCAGTTCTTC. Amino acids: CASRGEQVDNEQFF.

The CDR3 coding sequence is TGTGCCAGCAGCTCAGGGACGGGTGAGCAGTTCTTC. This codes for CASSSGTGEQFF. The J gene is TRBJ2-1, the V gene TRBV11-1; D might be TRBD1 or TRBD2, each matching 5 bases. The V gene's germline CDR1 is SGHAT and CDR2 FQDESV (reference sequence). The CDR3 is 12 residues long. The germline V and J ends were trimmed by 4 bases and 9 bases, with 10 bases remaining between them.

V is TRBV15 and J is TRBJ2-4, with 8 bases fitting TRBD1. CDR1 is LNHNV and CDR2 is YYDKDF in the germline V gene (reference sequence). This CDR3 has 12 residues. Losses at the gene ends were 2 bases for V and 16 bases for J; bases not matched to a gene: 7. CDR3 nucleotides: TGTGCCACCAGCAGATACAGGGGACAGGTTTACTTC. This translates into CATSRYRGQVYF.

The V call is TRBV7-9, the J call TRBJ1-5, with TRBD1 as a possible D gene (5 bases). The CDR3 consists of 15 residues. The V end was cut by 5 bases, the J end by 5 bases, with 16 bases between. The germline gives CDR1 SEHNR, CDR2 FQNEAQ (reference sequence). CDR3: CASSARGGVDQPQHF. The CDR3, as DNA: TGTGCCAGCAGCGCAAGGGGTGGGGTCGATCAGCCCCAGCATTTT. Full variable domain (missing parts from reference TRBV7-9 and TRBJ1-5): DTGVSQNPRHKITKRGQNVTFRCDPISEHNRLYWYRQTLGQGPEFLTYFQNEAQLEKSRLLSDRFSAERPKGSFSTLEIQRTEQGDSAMYLCASSARGGVDQPQHFGDGTRLSIL.

This clone was detected only once. CDR3 sequence reads: CASSTERLAGHNEQFF. The CDR3 DNA is TGTGCCAGCAGTACCGAGCGACTAGCGGGCCACAATGAGCAGTTCTTC. V is TRBV27 and J is TRBJ2-1; 10 bases fit TRBD2. The CDR3 is made up of 16 amino acids. Germline V gives CDR1 MNHEY, CDR2 SMNVEV (reference sequence). V was pared by 5 bases and J by 5 bases, with 9 bases of the junction left unmatched.

The chain links TRBV6-1 to TRBJ2-7; D uncertain. Trimming pared 0 bases from V and 4 bases from J, leaving 13 bases between. The germline V gene encodes CDR1 MNHNS and CDR2 SASEGT. The CDR3 loop spans 15 amino acids. CDR3 coding DNA: TGTGCCAGCAGTGAAGCCCCAGGAAACATTTACGAGCAGTACTTC. Translation: CASSEAPGNIYEQYF.

This chain links TRBV2 with TRBJ1-2, with no clear D. CDR3 length: 12 amino acids. The V gene's germline CDR1 is SNHLY and CDR2 FYNNEI. Between the trimmed V and J ends, which lost 3 bases and 9 bases, there was a span of 11 bases. The CDR3 protein is CASSDRFRSYTF. The DNA of the CDR3 is TGTGCCAGCAGTGACAGGTTTCGGAGCTACACCTTC.

A note on this clone: Additional DNA sequences in this sample encode the identical CDR3. The gene calls are TRBV6-1 and TRBJ2-7; TRBD2 matches at 9 bases. The germline CDR1 and CDR2 sequences are MNHNS and SASEGT. J was trimmed by 4 bases and V by 1 base; bases with no gene match: 2. The CDR3 runs to 14 residues. CDR3 in DNA: TGTGCCAGCAGTGAAGTAGCGGGAGTGTACGAGCAGTACTTC. Protein product: CASSEVAGVYEQYF.

The rearrangement joins TRBV7-8 to TRBJ1-5, with TRBD1 as a possible D gene (6 bases). The V and J ends lost 5 bases and 1 base respectively, with 15 bases between them. CDR1 is SGHVS and CDR2 is FQNEAQ in the germline V gene. The CDR3 covers 16 residues. The CDR3 DNA reads TGTGCCAGCAGCCAACAGGGTTCCTTAAGCAATCAGCCCCAGCATTTT. It encodes CASSQQGSLSNQPQHF. Full variable domain (outside the CDR3, taken from reference TRBV7-8 and TRBJ1-5): GAGVSQSPRYKVAKRGQDVALRCDPISGHVSLFWYQQALGQGPEFLTYFQNEAQLDKSGLPSDRFFAERPEGSVSTLKIQRTQQEDSAVYLCASSQQGSLSNQPQHFGDGTRLSIL.